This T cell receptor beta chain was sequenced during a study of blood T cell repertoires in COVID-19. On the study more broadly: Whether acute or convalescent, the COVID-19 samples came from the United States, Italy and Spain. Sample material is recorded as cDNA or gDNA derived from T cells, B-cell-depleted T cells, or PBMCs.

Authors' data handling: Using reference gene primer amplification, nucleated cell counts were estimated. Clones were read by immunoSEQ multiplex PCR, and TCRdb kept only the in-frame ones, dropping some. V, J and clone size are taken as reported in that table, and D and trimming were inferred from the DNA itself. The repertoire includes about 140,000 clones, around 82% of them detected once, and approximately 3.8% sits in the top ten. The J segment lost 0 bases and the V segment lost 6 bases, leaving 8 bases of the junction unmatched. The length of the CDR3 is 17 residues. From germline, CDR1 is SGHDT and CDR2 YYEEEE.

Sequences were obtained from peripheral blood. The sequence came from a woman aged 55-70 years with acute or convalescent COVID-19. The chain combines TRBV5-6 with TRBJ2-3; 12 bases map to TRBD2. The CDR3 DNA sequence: TGTGCCAGCAAACAGCTAGCGGGAGGGCCTAGCACAGATACGCAGTATTTT. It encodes CASKQLAGGPSTDTQYF.